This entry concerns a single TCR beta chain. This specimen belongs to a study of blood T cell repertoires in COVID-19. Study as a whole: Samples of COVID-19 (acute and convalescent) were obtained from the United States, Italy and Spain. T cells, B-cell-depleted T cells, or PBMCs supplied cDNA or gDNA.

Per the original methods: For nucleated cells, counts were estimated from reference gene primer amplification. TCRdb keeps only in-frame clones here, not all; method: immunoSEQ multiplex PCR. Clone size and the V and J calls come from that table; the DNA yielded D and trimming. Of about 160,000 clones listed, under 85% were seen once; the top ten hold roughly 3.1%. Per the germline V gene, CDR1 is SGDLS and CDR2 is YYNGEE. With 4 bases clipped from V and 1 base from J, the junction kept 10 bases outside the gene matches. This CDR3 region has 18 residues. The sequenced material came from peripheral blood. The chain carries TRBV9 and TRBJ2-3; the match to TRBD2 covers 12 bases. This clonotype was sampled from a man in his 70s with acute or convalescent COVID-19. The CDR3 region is CASSTTGLAGGGTDTQYF. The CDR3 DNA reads TGTGCCAGCAGCACAACGGGACTAGCGGGCGGGGGCACAGATACGCAGTATTTT.